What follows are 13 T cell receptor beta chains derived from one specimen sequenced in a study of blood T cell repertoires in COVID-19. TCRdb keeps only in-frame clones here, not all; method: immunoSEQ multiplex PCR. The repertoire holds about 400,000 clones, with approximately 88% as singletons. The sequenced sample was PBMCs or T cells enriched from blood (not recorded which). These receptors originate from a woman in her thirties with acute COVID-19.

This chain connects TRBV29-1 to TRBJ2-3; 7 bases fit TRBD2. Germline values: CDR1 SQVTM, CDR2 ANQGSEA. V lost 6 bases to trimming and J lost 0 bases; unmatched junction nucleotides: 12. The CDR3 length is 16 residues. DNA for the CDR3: TGCAGCGTCGCCAGCGGTAGGGAGGGCAGCACAGATACGCAGTATTTT. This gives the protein CSVASGREGSTDTQYF.

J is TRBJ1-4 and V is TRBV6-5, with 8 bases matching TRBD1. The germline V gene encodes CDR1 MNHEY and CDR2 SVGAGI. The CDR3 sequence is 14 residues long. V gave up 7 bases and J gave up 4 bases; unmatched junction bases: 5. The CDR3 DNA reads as TGTGCCAGCAACAGGGGGGCAGGTAATGAAAAACTGTTTTTT. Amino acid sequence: CASNRGAGNEKLFF.

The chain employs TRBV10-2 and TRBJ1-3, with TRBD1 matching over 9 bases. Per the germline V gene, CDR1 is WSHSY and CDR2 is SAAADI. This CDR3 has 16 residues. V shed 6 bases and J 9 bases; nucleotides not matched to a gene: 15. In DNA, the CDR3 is TGCGCCAGCAGCCGAGACAGGGGGAGTGGGTCCGGCACCATATATTTT. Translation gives CASSRDRGSGSGTIYF.

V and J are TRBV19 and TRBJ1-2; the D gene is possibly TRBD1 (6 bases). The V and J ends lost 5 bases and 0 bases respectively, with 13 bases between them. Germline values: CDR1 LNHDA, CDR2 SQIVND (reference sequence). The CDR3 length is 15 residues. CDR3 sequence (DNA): TGTGCCAGTAGTCCCTCAGGGGTAACTAACTATGGCTACACCTTC. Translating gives CASSPSGVTNYGYTF. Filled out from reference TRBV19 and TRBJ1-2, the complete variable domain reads DGGITQSPKYLFRKEGQNVTLSCEQNLNHDAMYWYRQDPGQGLRLIYYSQIVNDFQKGDIAEGYSVSREKKESFPLTVTSAQKNPTAFYLCASSPSGVTNYGYTFGSGTRLTVV.

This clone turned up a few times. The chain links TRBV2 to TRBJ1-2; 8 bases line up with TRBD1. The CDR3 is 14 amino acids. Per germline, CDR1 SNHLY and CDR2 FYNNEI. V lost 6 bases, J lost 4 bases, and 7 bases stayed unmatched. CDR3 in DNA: TGTGCCAGCAGCCGACAGGGGTTCTCCTATGGCTACACCTTC. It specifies CASSRQGFSYGYTF. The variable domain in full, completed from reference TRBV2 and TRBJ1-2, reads EPEVTQTPSHQVTQMGQEVILRCVPISNHLYFYWYRQILGQKVEFLVSFYNNEISEKSEIFDDQFSVERPDGSNFTLKIRSTKLEDSAMYFCASSRQGFSYGYTFGSGTRLTVV.

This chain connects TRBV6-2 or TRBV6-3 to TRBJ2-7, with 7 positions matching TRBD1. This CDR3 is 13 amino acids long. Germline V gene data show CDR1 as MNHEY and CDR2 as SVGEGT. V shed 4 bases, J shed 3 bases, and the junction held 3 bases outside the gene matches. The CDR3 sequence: CASSLGDSYEQYF. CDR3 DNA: TGTGCCAGCAGTTTGGGGGACAGCTACGAGCAGTACTTC.

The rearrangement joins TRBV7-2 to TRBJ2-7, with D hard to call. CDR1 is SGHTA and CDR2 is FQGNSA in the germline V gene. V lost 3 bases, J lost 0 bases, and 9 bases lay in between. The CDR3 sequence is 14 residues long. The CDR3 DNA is TGTGCCAGCAGCTTGGCGAGGAGCTCCTACGAGCAGTACTTC. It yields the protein CASSLARSSYEQYF.

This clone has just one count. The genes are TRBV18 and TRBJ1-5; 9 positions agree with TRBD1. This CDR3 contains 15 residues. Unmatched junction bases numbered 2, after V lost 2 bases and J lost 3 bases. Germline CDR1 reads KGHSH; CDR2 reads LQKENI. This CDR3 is CASSPGTGLNQPQHF. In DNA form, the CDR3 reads TGTGCCAGCTCACCAGGGACAGGGCTCAATCAGCCCCAGCATTTT.

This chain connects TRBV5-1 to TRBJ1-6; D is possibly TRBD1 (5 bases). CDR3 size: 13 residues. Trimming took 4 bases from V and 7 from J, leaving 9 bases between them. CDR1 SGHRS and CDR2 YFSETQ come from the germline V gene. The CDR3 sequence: CASSTRQNSPLHF. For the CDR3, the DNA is TGCGCCAGCAGCACCCGACAGAATTCACCCCTCCACTTT.

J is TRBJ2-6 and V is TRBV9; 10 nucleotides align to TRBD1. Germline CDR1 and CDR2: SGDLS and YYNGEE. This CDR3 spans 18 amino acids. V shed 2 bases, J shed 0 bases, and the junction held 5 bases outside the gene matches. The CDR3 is CASSVYGTGVSGANVLTF. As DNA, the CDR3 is TGTGCCAGCAGCGTCTACGGGACAGGGGTCTCTGGGGCCAACGTCCTGACTTTC.

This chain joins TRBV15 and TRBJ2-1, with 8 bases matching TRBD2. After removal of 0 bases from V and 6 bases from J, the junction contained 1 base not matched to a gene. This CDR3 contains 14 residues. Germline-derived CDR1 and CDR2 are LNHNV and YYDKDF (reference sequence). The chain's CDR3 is CATSRDLAGNEQFF. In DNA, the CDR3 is TGTGCCACCAGCAGAGACCTAGCGGGCAATGAGCAGTTCTTC.

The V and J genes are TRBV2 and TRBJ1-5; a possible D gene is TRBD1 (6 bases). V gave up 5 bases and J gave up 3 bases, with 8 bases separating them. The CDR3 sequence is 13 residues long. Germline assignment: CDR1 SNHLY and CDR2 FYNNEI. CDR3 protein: CASSRTDNQPQHF. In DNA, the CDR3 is TGTGCCAGCAGTAGGACAGACAATCAGCCCCAGCATTTT. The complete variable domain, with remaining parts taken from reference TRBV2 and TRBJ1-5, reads EPEVTQTPSHQVTQMGQEVILRCVPISNHLYFYWYRQILGQKVEFLVSFYNNEISEKSEIFDDQFSVERPDGSNFTLKIRSTKLEDSAMYFCASSRTDNQPQHFGDGTRLSIL.

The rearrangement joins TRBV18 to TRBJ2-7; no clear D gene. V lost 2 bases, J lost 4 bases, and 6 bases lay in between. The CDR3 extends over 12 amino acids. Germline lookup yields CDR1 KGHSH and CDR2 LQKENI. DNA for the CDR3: TGTGCCAGCTCACCAGGCCATTACGAGCAGTACTTC. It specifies CASSPGHYEQYF.